The 30 T cell receptor beta chains below were found in one sample sequenced in a study of blood T cells in healthy people across ages. Through a sample-barcoded 5' primer and a J-beta primer mix, a second PCR was run for roughly 7 to 11 cycles. TCRdb fed the 5' RACE reads into MiXCR, producing one record per CDR3 protein. Found here are approximately 770,000 distinct CDR3 sequences, nearly 60% of them singletons; the top ten hold about 20%. Sequencing was performed on blood. These receptors were collected from a man younger than 45 in good health.

This clonotype is a singleton in its sample. The chain employs TRBV7-9 and TRBJ2-5; a possible D gene is TRBD1 (6 bases). Trimming stripped 8 bases from V and 4 bases from J, with 14 bases between. CDR1 is SEHNR, CDR2 FQNEAQ, per germline (reference sequence). This CDR3 is built from 13 residues. CDR3 sequence reads: CASPGGLGETQYF. The CDR3 DNA follows: TGTGCCAGCCCTGGGGGCCTGGGAGAGACCCAGTACTTC. The variable domain in full, with the rest retrieved from reference TRBV7-9 and TRBJ2-5, is DTGVSQNPRHKITKRGQNVTFRCDPISEHNRLYWYRQTLGQGPEFLTYFQNEAQLEKSRLLSDRFSAERPKGSFSTLEIQRTEQGDSAMYLCASPGGLGETQYFGPGTRLLVL.

The chain joins TRBV5-1 to TRBJ2-7, with D perhaps assigned TRBD1 or TRBD2 (5 bases each). The DNA end is more similar to TRBJ2-5, so the J call may be wrong. Germline CDR1 is SGHRS and CDR2 is YFSETQ. This CDR3 spans 17 amino acids. Here the CDR3 reads CASSLLGTGLRNGTQYF. In DNA, the CDR3 is TGCGCCAGCAGCTTGTTAGGGACGGGGCTTCGGAATGGGACCCAGTACTTC.

This clonotype was picked up a small number of times. The J gene is TRBJ2-7, the V gene TRBV29-1, with D perhaps TRBD1 (6 bases). The CDR3 extends over 12 amino acids. Trimming shortened V by 7 bases and J by 4 bases, and 14 bases separated the two germline ends. Germline V gives CDR1 SQVTM, CDR2 ANQGSEA. CDR3 nucleotides: TGCAGCGCCGCAGTACAGGGATACGAGCAGTACTTC. Translated: CSAAVQGYEQYF.

This clonotype appeared a few times. The genes are TRBV20-1 and TRBJ2-7; weak D call: TRBD1 (6 bases). The CDR3 has 15 residues. Germline V lookup: CDR1 DFQATT, CDR2 SNEGSKA (reference sequence). The V and J ends lost 3 bases and 0 bases respectively, with 15 bases between them. This CDR3 is CSASPTTGYSYEQYF. DNA of the CDR3: TGCAGTGCTAGCCCTACTACAGGGTACTCCTACGAGCAGTACTTC.

The table lists this clonotype with a few counts. V and J are TRBV12-3 or TRBV12-4 and TRBJ2-5; 8 nucleotides align to TRBD1. Unmatched junction bases numbered 0, after V lost 5 bases and J lost 1 base. The CDR3 loop spans 13 amino acids. The CDR3 DNA follows: TGTGCCAGCAGTCAGGGGGCCCAAGAGACCCAGTACTTC. Residues: CASSQGAQETQYF.

The chain joins TRBV20-1 to TRBJ1-5; D may be TRBD1 (5 bases). The V and J ends lost 3 bases and 9 bases respectively, with 18 bases between them. Germline CDR1 reads DFQATT; CDR2 reads SNEGSKA (reference sequence). The CDR3 contains 14 residues. CDR3 sequence: CSARGGAGVRPQHF. The CDR3 region has the DNA TGCAGTGCTAGGGGGGGAGCGGGAGTGCGGCCCCAGCATTTT.

The chain uses TRBV6-5 and TRBJ2-5; D tentatively reads TRBD1 or TRBD2 (5 bases each). Matching the DNA end better, TRBJ2-1 makes the J call doubtful. Per the germline V gene, CDR1 is MNHEY and CDR2 is SVGAGI. This CDR3 comprises 16 residues. As DNA, the CDR3 is TGTGCCAGCAGCCCCCCCCGGGACGGAACACAAGAGACCCAGTTCTTC. Its protein product is CASSPPRDGTQETQFF.

This clonotype has a handful of counts. The genes are TRBV15 and TRBJ2-7, with 10 bases aligning to TRBD2. Germline CDR1 LNHNV, CDR2 YYDKDF (reference sequence). The CDR3 loop spans 17 amino acids. V shed 1 base and J 0 bases; nucleotides not matched to a gene: 6. The CDR3 coding sequence is TGTGCCACCAGCAGAGGTACTAGCGGGGAAACCTCCTACGAGCAGTACTTC. Translation gives CATSRGTSGETSYEQYF.

The J gene is TRBJ2-5, the V gene TRBV11-1; D possibly corresponds to TRBD1 (6 bases). Per the germline V gene, CDR1 is SGHAT and CDR2 is FQDESV (reference sequence). CDR3 length: 16 amino acids. Trimming removed 1 base from V and 3 bases from J, with 15 bases in between. The CDR3 DNA sequence: TGTGCCAGCAGCTTAGTAGCTAGGGGGATCAAAGAGACCCAGTACTTC. The encoded protein is CASSLVARGIKETQYF.

V gene TRBV7-2 combines with J gene TRBJ2-5; 7 bases are shared with TRBD2. This CDR3 is 15 amino acids long. With 6 bases clipped from V and 1 base from J, the junction kept 8 bases outside the gene matches. From germline, CDR1 is SGHTA and CDR2 FQGNSA. This CDR3 is CASRGRGIFQETQYF. As DNA, the CDR3 is TGTGCCAGCAGGGGGCGGGGGATCTTCCAAGAGACCCAGTACTTC.

The chain uses TRBV6-5 and TRBJ2-4; D is unresolved. Matching the DNA end better, TRBJ2-7 makes the J call doubtful. There are 11 residues in the CDR3. Germline V CDR1 and CDR2: MNHEY, SVGAGI. CDR3 residues: CASMNSYEQYV. In DNA form, the CDR3 reads TGTGCCAGCATGAACTCCTACGAGCAGTACGTC.

This clonotype showed up just a few times. This rearrangement joins TRBV28 to TRBJ2-7, with TRBD2 identical over 12 bases. This CDR3 region has 17 residues. Germline CDR1 is MDHEN and CDR2 is SYDVKM. V trimming: 2 bases; J trimming: 3 bases; junction bases outside the gene matches: 8. The CDR3 sequence is CASSLRLAGVGDYEQYF. CDR3 nucleotide sequence: TGTGCCAGCAGTTTACGACTAGCGGGAGTAGGGGACTACGAGCAGTACTTC.

The chain uses TRBV20-1 and TRBJ1-4; 8 positions match TRBD1. Germline V gene data show CDR1 as DFQATT and CDR2 as SNEGSKA (reference sequence). Trimming took 0 bases from V and 7 from J; bases not matched to a gene: 10. The CDR3 loop spans 16 amino acids. CDR3 in amino acids: CSARDHAQGAGEKLFF. As DNA, the CDR3 is TGCAGTGCTAGAGACCACGCCCAGGGGGCTGGTGAAAAACTGTTTTTT.

This clonotype was seen many times. The rearrangement joins TRBV7-9 to TRBJ1-1; 10 positions match TRBD1. Losses at the gene ends were 7 bases for V and 3 bases for J; bases not matched to a gene: 5. CDR1 and CDR2 from the germline V gene are SEHNR and FQNEAQ (reference sequence). CDR3 length: 14 amino acids. The CDR3 here is CASNRQGAYTEAFF. For the CDR3, the DNA is TGTGCCAGCAACCGACAGGGGGCTTACACTGAAGCTTTCTTT.

This chain joins TRBV6-1 and TRBJ1-5, with 8 bases that match TRBD1. J was trimmed by 4 bases and V by 1 base; bases with no gene match: 9. This CDR3 spans 17 amino acids. The V gene's germline CDR1 is MNHNS and CDR2 SASEGT. Here the CDR3 reads CASSEGRTGSGNQPQHF. In DNA form, the CDR3 reads TGTGCCAGCAGTGAAGGAAGGACAGGGTCAGGGAATCAGCCCCAGCATTTT.

The chain combines TRBV6-6 with TRBJ1-2, with a possible D match to TRBD1 (6 bases). The ends were cut back, 6 bases at V and 0 bases at J, with 17 bases in the middle. The CDR3 runs 16 residues. Germline V gene sequence: CDR1 MNHNY, CDR2 SVGAGI (reference sequence). The CDR3 bases are TGTGCCAGCAGCCGAGGCCGAGGGGGTCCTAACTATGGCTACACCTTC. Translating gives CASSRGRGGPNYGYTF.

The V call is TRBV27, the J call TRBJ1-2; D is unresolved. Trimming shortened V by 2 bases and J by 6 bases, and 10 bases separated the two germline ends. The CDR3 loop spans 13 amino acids. Germline CDR1 and CDR2: MNHEY and SMNVEV (reference sequence). In nucleotides, the CDR3 is TGTGCCAGCAGTTTAGGCAGGCGTAATGGCTACACCTTC. Translated: CASSLGRRNGYTF.

This chain joins TRBV6-5 and TRBJ2-1; perhaps TRBD1 as D (6 bases). The V end was cut by 6 bases, the J end by 4 bases, with 16 bases between. This CDR3 spans 15 amino acids. CDR1 and CDR2 (germline): MNHEY, SVGAGI. CDR3 DNA sequence: TGTGCCAGCAGCCCGAGGGGGAATCCTTACAATGAGCAGTTCTTC. It codes for CASSPRGNPYNEQFF.

The table lists this clonotype with a few counts. J is TRBJ2-7 and V is TRBV7-6; D remains ambiguous. CDR1 and CDR2 from the germline V gene are SGHVS and FNYEAQ. The V end lost 1 base, the J end lost 6 bases, and 7 bases lay between the germline ends. CDR3 size: 12 residues. Written as DNA, the CDR3 is TGTGCCAGCAGCTTAGGCGAGGCCGAGCAGTACTTC. It translates to CASSLGEAEQYF.

The chain uses TRBV7-2 and TRBJ2-5, with D unclear. Germline lookup yields CDR1 SGHTA and CDR2 FQGNSA. Deletions cut 4 bases from V and 0 bases from J, with 15 bases between. CDR3 size: 16 residues. The CDR3 reads CASSSGTTTYQETQYF. In DNA, the CDR3 is TGTGCCAGCAGCTCCGGAACTACCACGTACCAAGAGACCCAGTACTTC. The whole variable domain, remainder taken from reference TRBV7-2 and TRBJ2-5, is GAGVSQSPSNKVTEKGKDVELRCDPISGHTALYWYRQSLGQGLEFLIYFQGNSAPDKSGLPSDRFSAERTGGSVSTLTIQRTQQEDSAVYLCASSSGTTTYQETQYFGPGTRLLVL.

The rearrangement uses TRBV5-1 and TRBJ2-7; a weak D match, TRBD2 (5 bases). The CDR3 has 14 residues. CDR1 is SGHRS and CDR2 is YFSETQ in the germline V gene. The V end lost 0 bases, the J end lost 3 bases, and 10 bases lay between the germline ends. CDR3 sequence reads: CASSLGHGNYEQYF. The CDR3 nucleotides read TGCGCCAGCAGCTTGGGGCACGGGAACTACGAGCAGTACTTC.

This clonotype was recorded at least ten times. The chain links TRBV4-3 to TRBJ1-2; no definite D call. CDR1 is LGHNA and CDR2 is YSLEER in the germline V gene. The CDR3 covers 13 residues. V lost 4 bases and J lost 4, with 10 bases in between. CDR3 protein: CASSLKNGYGYTF. CDR3 DNA sequence: TGCGCCAGCAGCCTAAAGAACGGCTATGGCTACACCTTC.

This clonotype was counted a few times. V gene TRBV29-1 combines with J gene TRBJ2-1, with D possibly being TRBD1 or TRBD2 (5 bases each). The CDR3 totals 14 residues. Germline V gives CDR1 SQVTM, CDR2 ANQGSEA. Trimming pared 7 bases from V and 0 bases from J, leaving 13 bases between. In DNA form, the CDR3 reads TGCAGCGCCGCCCCAGGGAGCTCCTACAATGAGCAGTTCTTC. As protein: CSAAPGSSYNEQFF.

This clonotype is a singleton in its sample. The rearrangement joins TRBV6-1 to TRBJ2-4; 12 bases are shared with TRBD2. The J call may be faulty, since TRBJ2-5 better matches the DNA end. In germline, CDR1 is MNHNS, CDR2 SASEGT. The CDR3 is 17 residues long. CDR3 amino acids: CASSESRTSGAGETQYF. The DNA of the CDR3 is TGTGCCAGCAGTGAAAGTAGGACTAGCGGGGCAGGGGAGACCCAGTACTTC.

The chain joins TRBV2 to TRBJ2-1; tentatively, D is TRBD2 (5 bases). Trimming took off 4 bases at V and 7 bases at J, with 11 bases between the two ends. CDR1 and CDR2 (germline): SNHLY, FYNNEI. The CDR3 extends over 13 amino acids. This CDR3 is CASSVTILNEQFF. The CDR3 DNA follows: TGTGCCAGCAGTGTGACTATTTTAAATGAGCAGTTCTTC.

This clonotype was seen only a few times. The chain links TRBV27 to TRBJ2-7; D uncertain. Germline V gene data show CDR1 as MNHEY and CDR2 as SMNVEV (reference sequence). V was shortened by 3 bases and J by 7 bases, with 13 bases between the two germline ends. The CDR3 consists of 13 residues. CDR3 protein: CASSFQGRSEQYF. The CDR3 DNA reads TGTGCCAGCAGTTTCCAAGGTCGCTCGGAGCAGTACTTC.

This clonotype was detected ten times or more. This rearrangement joins TRBV2 to TRBJ2-2; the D is unclear. Trimming left V 3 bases short and J 7 bases short, with 6 bases between. Germline CDR1 and CDR2: SNHLY and FYNNEI. CDR3 length equals 12 residues. CDR3 amino acids: CASSDGYGELFF. The CDR3 region has the DNA TGTGCCAGCAGTGACGGCTACGGGGAGCTGTTTTTT.

V and J are TRBV11-3 and TRBJ2-1, with 15 bases fitting TRBD2. The CDR3 totals 18 residues. V gave up 5 bases and J gave up 8 bases; unmatched junction bases: 13. Germline-derived CDR1 and CDR2 are SGHNT and YENEEA. The CDR3 DNA sequence: TGTGCCAGCAGCCAGACGGGACTAGCGGGAGGCCTCCCCCATGAGCAGTTCTTC. Translating it yields CASSQTGLAGGLPHEQFF.

The chain employs TRBV29-1 and TRBJ2-3; 7 bases agree with TRBD2. V was pared by 5 bases and J by 3 bases, with 5 bases of the junction left unmatched. This CDR3 has 13 amino acids. Germline V gene sequence: CDR1 SQVTM, CDR2 ANQGSEA. For the CDR3, the DNA is TGCAGCGTTTGGGGGGGGAATACAGATACGCAGTATTTT. Amino acid sequence: CSVWGGNTDTQYF.

This chain links TRBV30 with TRBJ2-5; D remains unclear. The J call may be wrong; the DNA end is better matched by TRBJ2-7. The CDR3 length is 12 residues. Per germline, CDR1 GTSNPN and CDR2 SVGIG (reference sequence). The CDR3 spells CAWSIADYEQYF. The CDR3 DNA sequence: TGTGCCTGGAGTATTGCGGACTACGAGCAGTACTTC.